The 28 T cell receptor beta chains below were found in one sample sequenced in a study of blood T cell repertoires in COVID-19. Assay: immunoSEQ multiplex PCR; the TCRdb copy retains only in-frame clones and omits some. This table has fewer than 300,000 clones, about 73% appearing once. The source material was peripheral blood. Receptors were obtained from a woman over 75 with acute or convalescent COVID-19.

The CDR3 loop is CASSQDHQSTDTQYF. The CDR3 region has the DNA TGCGCCAGCAGCCAAGATCACCAGTCCACAGATACGCAGTATTTT. The chain carries TRBV4-1 and TRBJ2-3; D call uncertain. The V gene's germline CDR1 is MGHRA and CDR2 YSYEKL. The CDR3 sequence is 15 residues long. V gave up 0 bases and J gave up 2 bases, with 9 bases separating them.

This chain links TRBV11-2 with TRBJ1-1; 10 nucleotides match TRBD1. Unmatched junction bases numbered 4, after V lost 4 bases and J lost 5 bases. This CDR3 is 14 amino acids long. CDR1 is SGHAT, CDR2 FQNNGV, per germline. The CDR3 coding sequence is TGTGCCAGCAGCTCAACGGACAGGGGGACTGAAGCTTTCTTT. This sequence encodes CASSSTDRGTEAFF.

The genes are TRBV5-1 and TRBJ2-1; no definite D call. The CDR3 extends over 13 amino acids. Trimming pared 0 bases from V and 5 bases from J, leaving 6 bases between. Germline CDR1 reads SGHRS; CDR2 reads YFSETQ. In nucleotides, the CDR3 is TGCGCCAGCAGCTTGGTACCGGACAATGAGCAGTTCTTC. Protein sequence: CASSLVPDNEQFF. The variable domain in full, with the rest retrieved from reference TRBV5-1 and TRBJ2-1, is KAGVTQTPRYLIKTRGQQVTLSCSPISGHRSVSWYQQTPGQGLQFLFEYFSETQRNKGNFPGRFSGRQFSNSRSEMNVSTLELGDSALYLCASSLVPDNEQFFGPGTRLTVL.

The J gene is TRBJ1-6, the V gene TRBV6-2 or TRBV6-3; tentative D call: TRBD1 (6 bases). Trimming shortened V by 5 bases and J by 5 bases, and 13 bases separated the two germline ends. This CDR3 is 15 amino acids long. Germline-derived CDR1 and CDR2 are MNHEY and SVGEGT. The CDR3 loop reads CASSPQGLDNSPLHF. The CDR3 region has the DNA TGTGCCAGCAGTCCACAGGGATTGGATAATTCACCCCTCCACTTT.

Points on this clone: This may arise from a read error, as a much more abundant clone is one base away. Other nucleotide sequences from this sample produce the same CDR3. The V and J genes are TRBV25-1 and TRBJ1-1; possible D gene TRBD1, 5 bases. The CDR3 has 16 amino acids. V gave up 0 bases and J gave up 0 bases, with 11 bases separating them. Germline lookup yields CDR1 MGHDK and CDR2 SYGVNS. CDR3 sequence: CASSEYDSLMNTEAFF. The CDR3 coding sequence is TGTGCCAGCAGTGAATATGACAGTCTCATGAACACTGAAGCTTTCTTT.

This rearrangement joins TRBV19 to TRBJ2-6, with a weak D call TRBD1 (6 bases). Germline V gene sequence: CDR1 LNHDA, CDR2 SQIVND (reference sequence). This CDR3 has 18 residues. Trimming took 7 bases from V and 0 from J, leaving 19 bases between them. The CDR3 loop reads CASTAWTAEYSGANVLTF. Written as DNA, the CDR3 is TGTGCCAGTACCGCTTGGACAGCCGAATACTCTGGGGCCAACGTCCTGACTTTC.

This chain uses TRBV2 with TRBJ2-5; the D is unclear. V was shortened by 8 bases and J by 2 bases, with 6 bases between the two germline ends. Germline CDR1 reads SNHLY; CDR2 reads FYNNEI. The CDR3 contains 11 residues. This chain's CDR3 is CASGQQETQYF. DNA of the CDR3: TGTGCCAGCGGCCAACAAGAGACCCAGTACTTC. Drawing the rest from reference TRBV2 and TRBJ2-5, the complete variable domain is EPEVTQTPSHQVTQMGQEVILRCVPISNHLYFYWYRQILGQKVEFLVSFYNNEISEKSEIFDDQFSVERPDGSNFTLKIRSTKLEDSAMYFCASGQQETQYFGPGTRLLVL.

The CDR3: CASSRDRSSGNTIYF. CDR3 sequence (DNA): TGTGCCAGCAGTCGGGACAGGAGCTCTGGAAACACCATATATTTT. This chain links TRBV7-2 with TRBJ1-3; 8 bases map to TRBD1. The CDR3 sequence is 15 residues long. Germline V CDR1 and CDR2: SGHTA, FQGNSA. Trimming removed 6 bases from V and 0 bases from J; junction bases left unmatched: 4.

Only one count was recorded for this clone. The V call is TRBV6-5, the J call TRBJ2-7, with TRBD1 matching 7 bases. The trim removed 0 bases at V and 4 bases at J, leaving 9 bases unmatched. The CDR3 sequence is 16 residues long. In germline, CDR1 is MNHEY, CDR2 SVGAGI. The CDR3 DNA is TGTGCCAGCAGTTACTCGACAGGGTTTTTCCCGTACGAGCAGTACTTC. Translation gives CASSYSTGFFPYEQYF.

This sequence joins TRBV18 and TRBJ2-7; possible D gene TRBD2, 5 bases. CDR1 and CDR2 (germline): KGHSH, LQKENI. The CDR3 has 13 amino acids. Trimming pared 4 bases from V and 3 bases from J, leaving 10 bases between. Written as DNA, the CDR3 is TGTGCCAGCTCACTAGTCGGGAACTACGAGCAGTACTTC. This codes for CASSLVGNYEQYF.

This clone was found once. This rearrangement joins TRBV7-9 to TRBJ2-1, with 11 positions matching TRBD2. The germline V gene has CDR1 SEHNR and CDR2 FQNEAQ (reference sequence). V shed 3 bases, J shed 3 bases, and the junction held 7 bases outside the gene matches. The CDR3 is made up of 17 amino acids. This chain's CDR3 is CASSFQLAGVIYNEQFF. Here the CDR3 DNA reads TGTGCCAGCAGCTTTCAACTAGCGGGGGTCATCTACAATGAGCAGTTCTTC.

The rearrangement links TRBV7-2 to TRBJ2-1; 8 bases align to TRBD2. The CDR3 has 17 residues. V gave up 2 bases and J gave up 3 bases; unmatched junction bases: 9. CDR1 is SGHTA, CDR2 FQGNSA, per germline. The CDR3 DNA reads as TGTGCCAGCAGCTTAATCTCCCGGGGGGGCCACTACAATGAGCAGTTCTTC. It is translated as CASSLISRGGHYNEQFF.

Notes on this clone: A junction end diverges from the germline sequence, so it may reflect a read error. The rearrangement uses TRBV7-9 and TRBJ1-2, with a tentative D call TRBD1 (6 bases). The CDR3 runs to 14 residues. Germline CDR1 SEHNR, CDR2 FQNEAQ (reference sequence). Written as DNA, the CDR3 is TGTGTCAGCAGCTTAGCAGAAGGGGGTTACGGCTACACCTTC. Amino acids: CVSSLAEGGYGYTF.

The genes are TRBV7-9 and TRBJ2-5, with D maybe TRBD2 (7 bases). CDR3 size: 14 residues. CDR1 SEHNR and CDR2 FQNEAQ come from the germline V gene (reference sequence). V was pared by 3 bases and J by 1 base, with 9 bases between. DNA for the CDR3: TGTGCCAGCAGCTTGGGAGGGGGCCAAGAGACCCAGTACTTC. Protein: CASSLGGGQETQYF.

The chain combines TRBV7-9 with TRBJ1-2; TRBD1 matches at 7 bases. The CDR3 extends over 14 amino acids. Germline CDR1 SEHNR, CDR2 FQNEAQ (reference sequence). V gave up 4 bases and J gave up 4 bases; unmatched junction bases: 6. The CDR3 protein is CASSSAGGSYGYTF. For the CDR3, the DNA is TGTGCCAGCAGCTCGGCAGGGGGATCCTATGGCTACACCTTC. Full variable domain (outside the CDR3, taken from reference TRBV7-9 and TRBJ1-2): DTGVSQNPRHKITKRGQNVTFRCDPISEHNRLYWYRQTLGQGPEFLTYFQNEAQLEKSRLLSDRFSAERPKGSFSTLEIQRTEQGDSAMYLCASSSAGGSYGYTFGSGTRLTVV.

This clone was counted a few times. A read error may produce the germline difference seen at one junction end. This chain links TRBV18 with TRBJ2-1; TRBD2 is a possible D gene (6 bases). The germline CDR1 and CDR2 sequences are KGHSH and LQKENI. This CDR3 has 13 amino acids. The chain's CDR3 is CASSGTEYTEQFF. The CDR3 bases are TGTGCCAGCTCCGGGACTGAGTACACTGAGCAGTTCTTC.

About this clone itself: Other DNA sequences in the same sample also yield this CDR3. This chain uses TRBV5-1 with TRBJ2-3; 11 nucleotides align to TRBD2. Germline CDR1 is SGHRS and CDR2 is YFSETQ. Trimming cost V 3 bases and J 2 bases; bases outside gene matches: 8. The CDR3 extends over 17 amino acids. CDR3 residues: CASSSPLAGATTDTQYF. CDR3 sequence (DNA): TGCGCCAGCAGCTCGCCACTAGCGGGAGCGACCACAGATACGCAGTATTTT.

The chain links TRBV10-3 to TRBJ1-6; 7 nucleotides line up with TRBD1. This CDR3 has 16 amino acids. Looked up from germline, CDR1 is ENHRY and CDR2 is SYGVKD. V lost 6 bases, J lost 10 bases, and 15 bases stayed unmatched. The CDR3 here is CAISQQGYGVQSPLHF. In nucleotides, the CDR3 is TGTGCCATCAGCCAACAGGGGTACGGGGTTCAATCACCCCTCCACTTT.

This clone was seen only a few times. V gene TRBV7-2 combines with J gene TRBJ2-7, with D possibly being TRBD2 (6 bases). Germline CDR1 and CDR2: SGHTA and FQGNSA. Trimming cost V 11 bases and J 6 bases, with 17 bases left between them. This CDR3 comprises 12 residues. In nucleotides, the CDR3 is TGTGCCCCGGCGCGGGGCCTCTGCGAGCAGTACTTC. Amino acids: CAPARGLCEQYF.

The V call is TRBV7-2, the J call TRBJ2-7, with 12 positions matching TRBD1. From germline, CDR1 is SGHTA and CDR2 FQGNSA. The CDR3 contains 16 residues. Trimming took 1 base from V and 6 from J; bases not matched to a gene: 7. CDR3 residues: CASSLVGTGGRGEQYF. In DNA form, the CDR3 reads TGTGCCAGCAGCTTAGTTGGGACAGGGGGCCGGGGCGAGCAGTACTTC.

The V gene is TRBV12-3 or TRBV12-4, the J gene TRBJ2-1; a weak D match, TRBD1 (6 bases). This CDR3 region has 13 residues. V was trimmed by 5 bases and J by 12 bases, leaving 17 bases between them. CDR3 in DNA: TGTGCCAGCAGTCCACGACAGGACCTTGGGCAGTTCTTC. Residues: CASSPRQDLGQFF.

The chain's CDR3 is CASSVGDGGRQETQYF. The CDR3, as DNA: TGTGCCAGCAGCGTAGGGGACGGGGGACGACAAGAGACCCAGTACTTC. V usage is TRBV9 and J usage is TRBJ2-5, with a weak D call TRBD2 (6 bases). Trimming removed 0 bases from V and 2 bases from J, with 14 bases in between. This CDR3 comprises 16 residues. CDR1 and CDR2 from the germline V gene are SGDLS and YYNGEE.

The genes are TRBV5-4 and TRBJ1-1; 7 bases agree with TRBD1. CDR1 is SGHNT and CDR2 is YYREEE in the germline V gene (reference sequence). The CDR3 is made up of 15 amino acids. The V segment lost 2 bases and the J segment 1 base; nucleotides outside the gene matches: 5. CDR3 residues: CASSFSRQGNTEAFF. As DNA, the CDR3 is TGTGCCAGCAGCTTTTCCCGACAGGGGAACACTGAAGCTTTCTTT. The whole variable domain, filled in from reference TRBV5-4 and TRBJ1-1, reads ETGVTQSPTHLIKTRGQQVTLRCSSQSGHNTVSWYQQALGQGPQFIFQYYREEENGRGNFPPRFSGLQFPNYSSELNVNALELDDSALYLCASSFSRQGNTEAFFGQGTRLTVV.

This clone was counted a single time. V gene TRBV6-5 combines with J gene TRBJ2-7; the match to TRBD2 covers 11 bases. The trim removed 7 bases at V and 0 bases at J, leaving 5 bases unmatched. CDR1 and CDR2 from the germline V gene are MNHEY and SVGAGI. The CDR3 covers 15 residues. The CDR3 nucleotides are TGTGCCAGCACTAAAGGACTAGCGGGCTCCTACGAGCAGTACTTC. As protein: CASTKGLAGSYEQYF.

The chain employs TRBV5-5 and TRBJ2-4; 8 bases match TRBD2. The V segment lost 2 bases and the J segment 0 bases; nucleotides outside the gene matches: 16. CDR3 length: 20 residues. Germline V lookup: CDR1 SGHKS, CDR2 YYEKEE (reference sequence). CDR3 nucleotides: TGTGCCAGCAGCTTACACCCCCGGGGGGGCGAGGACCCAGCCAAAAACATTCAGTACTTC. It translates to CASSLHPRGGEDPAKNIQYF.

The V gene is TRBV7-2, the J gene TRBJ2-1; 12 positions agree with TRBD2. This CDR3 contains 18 residues. The germline CDR1 and CDR2 sequences are SGHTA and FQGNSA. The V gene end was trimmed by 5 bases and the J gene end by 2 bases; junction bases not matched to a gene: 10. The DNA for the CDR3 is TGTGCCAGCAGCCTCCGCCGGACTAGCGGGGACGCCTACAATGAGCAGTTCTTC. Translated, it gives CASSLRRTSGDAYNEQFF.

The chain has TRBV19 and TRBJ2-2; no clear D. This CDR3 is built from 14 residues. CDR1 LNHDA and CDR2 SQIVND come from the germline V gene (reference sequence). The V end was cut by 6 bases, the J end by 1 base, with 9 bases between. The DNA of the CDR3 is TGTGCCAGTAGCAAGACACAGAACACCGGGGAGCTGTTTTTT. Translated: CASSKTQNTGELFF. Filled out from reference TRBV19 and TRBJ2-2, the complete variable domain reads DGGITQSPKYLFRKEGQNVTLSCEQNLNHDAMYWYRQDPGQGLRLIYYSQIVNDFQKGDIAEGYSVSREKKESFPLTVTSAQKNPTAFYLCASSKTQNTGELFFGEGSRLTVL.

The V gene is TRBV6-6, the J gene TRBJ2-7; 9 bases map to TRBD1. This CDR3 spans 13 amino acids. Germline V CDR1 and CDR2: MNHNY, SVGAGI (reference sequence). Trimming cost V 4 bases and J 5 bases; bases outside gene matches: 3. CDR3 residues: CASSWDRVNEQYF. The CDR3 region has the DNA TGTGCCAGCAGTTGGGACAGGGTAAACGAGCAGTACTTC.